The 3 T cell receptor beta chains below all came from one sample that was sequenced in a study of cytomegalovirus exposure and HLA in healthy donors. PCR employed 60 Vbeta and 13 Jbeta primers. Libraries were prepared by immunoSEQ multiplex PCR; TCRdb keeps only in-frame clonotypes and omits some of them. The sample carries some 200,000 clones, approximately 78% recorded once. Sequencing used PBMCs. All receptors derive from a woman younger than 35 in good health and CMV-seronegative.

The chain carries TRBV7-9 and TRBJ2-1, with 10 bases matching TRBD2. This CDR3 has 15 amino acids. V shed 2 bases and J 3 bases; nucleotides not matched to a gene: 1. The germline gives CDR1 SEHNR, CDR2 FQNEAQ (reference sequence). In DNA, the CDR3 is TGTGCCAGCAGCTTAACTAGCGGGGACTACAATGAGCAGTTCTTC. Translated, it gives CASSLTSGDYNEQFF. The full variable domain, completed using reference TRBV7-9 and TRBJ2-1, is DTGVSQNPRHKITKRGQNVTFRCDPISEHNRLYWYRQTLGQGPEFLTYFQNEAQLEKSRLLSDRFSAERPKGSFSTLEIQRTEQGDSAMYLCASSLTSGDYNEQFFGPGTRLTVL.

The chain couples TRBV19 to TRBJ2-5, with 8 nucleotides matching TRBD1. The DNA end is more similar to TRBJ2-7, so the J call may be wrong. The CDR3 has 14 amino acids. The germline gives CDR1 LNHDA, CDR2 SQIVND (reference sequence). The CDR3 reads CASSIETGVYEQYF. Written as DNA, the CDR3 is TGTGCCAGTAGTATAGAGACAGGGGTCTACGAGCAGTACTTC.

The rearrangement links TRBV7-9 to TRBJ2-7; 7 bases map to TRBD2. Germline V gene data show CDR1 as SEHNR and CDR2 as FQNEAQ (reference sequence). V shed 7 bases and J 5 bases; nucleotides not matched to a gene: 5. This CDR3 contains 12 residues. The CDR3 region is CASTGGENEQYF. As DNA, the CDR3 is TGTGCCAGCACGGGGGGAGAAAACGAGCAGTACTTC. The complete variable domain, with remaining parts taken from reference TRBV7-9 and TRBJ2-7, reads DTGVSQNPRHKITKRGQNVTFRCDPISEHNRLYWYRQTLGQGPEFLTYFQNEAQLEKSRLLSDRFSAERPKGSFSTLEIQRTEQGDSAMYLCASTGGENEQYFGPGTRLTVT.